Reported below is one T cell receptor beta chain. The antigen is not known. Measured with immunoSEQ multiplex PCR; TCRdb has only the in-frame clones, and not every one. The table records 65,000 to 85,000 clones, 70% to 80% of them present only once. V lost 8 bases and J lost 6; bases outside the gene matches: 9. CDR3 length: 13 residues. The germline gives CDR1 GTSNPN, CDR2 SVGIG (reference sequence). The data derive from a study of radiotherapy plus CTLA-4 blockade in lung cancer. Study summary: Of the patients, more than 15% showed objective responses and about 30% attained disease control.

Chemo-refractory metastatic non-small-cell lung cancer patients underwent focal radiation alongside CTLA-4 blockade with ipilimumab. Study-wide points: Reports state that early shifts in blood T cell clones, with interferon-beta, best predicted response. Expansion of tumor-derived TCR clones was observed in blood after radiotherapy plus ipilimumab.

The gene calls are TRBV30 and TRBJ1-2, with 10 nucleotides matching TRBD1. The receptor comes from a human donor with non-small cell lung cancer whose response to radiotherapy plus ipilimumab could not be evaluated. Sequenced material: peripheral blood, taken from a patient treated with radiotherapy plus ipilimumab. The CDR3 here is CAHGTGVGNGYTF. Here the CDR3 DNA reads TGTGCCCATGGGACAGGGGTAGGAAATGGCTACACCTTC.